The rows below give T cell receptor beta chains drawn from one sample of a study of T cell responses to AZD1222 COVID-19 vaccine. TCRdb keeps only in-frame clones here, not all; method: immunoSEQ multiplex PCR. The data hold about 97,000 clones, with around nine tenths observed a single time. Here the sequenced sample was peripheral blood, taken on day 0 of AZD1222 vaccination. These receptors came from an adult in good health. The CDR3 runs from the conserved cysteine through the conserved F or W. D genes are given only for firm matches. Not all rows give a size; the values are once, few, many and, for expanded clones, a class.

j_call: TRBJ1-2
v_call: TRBV13
clone_size: .
d_call: .
cdr3_nt: TGTGCCAGCAGCTCGAGGACCAGGTCGGGCAATGGCTACACCTTC
cdr3_aa: CASSSRTRSGNGYTF

j_call: TRBJ1-1
v_call: TRBV4-1
clone_size: few
d_call: .
cdr3_nt: TGCGCCAGCAGCCGAGATCTACTATTCCGCGTCGACACTGAAGCTTTCTTT
cdr3_aa: CASSRDLLFRVDTEAFF

j_call: TRBJ2-2
v_call: TRBV7-2
clone_size: .
d_call: TRBD1
cdr3_nt: TGTGCCAGCAGCTTACTTGCAGTCGGCAGGGGGTTGACCGGGGAGCTGTTTTTT
cdr3_aa: CASSLLAVGRGLTGELFF

j_call: TRBJ1-1
v_call: TRBV10-1
clone_size: .
d_call: .
cdr3_nt: TGCGCCAGCAGTGAAGCAGGGTTGACTGAAGCTTTCTTT
cdr3_aa: CASSEAGLTEAFF

j_call: TRBJ1-1
v_call: TRBV18
clone_size: .
d_call: .
cdr3_nt: TGTGCCAGCTCACCAGGGACTCCGAGGAACACTGAAGCTTTCTTT
cdr3_aa: CASSPGTPRNTEAFF

j_call: TRBJ1-2
v_call: TRBV10-2
clone_size: .
d_call: .
cdr3_nt: TGCGCCAGCAGTGCGGGGTTCTATGGCTACACCTTC
cdr3_aa: CASSAGFYGYTF

j_call: TRBJ1-1
v_call: TRBV19
clone_size: few
d_call: .
cdr3_nt: TGTGCCAGTAGACCCTCGAGGTCCGGAAACACTGAAGCTTTCTTT
cdr3_aa: CASRPSRSGNTEAFF

j_call: TRBJ1-1
v_call: TRBV4-3
clone_size: .
d_call: .
cdr3_nt: TGCGCCAGCAGCCAAGACCGACAAGTCCCCGAAGCTTTCTTT
cdr3_aa: CASSQDRQVPEAFF

j_call: TRBJ1-4
v_call: TRBV11-3
clone_size: .
d_call: .
cdr3_nt: TGTGCCAGCAGCTTACGGTGGTCAACTAATGAAAAACTGTTTTTT
cdr3_aa: CASSLRWSTNEKLFF

j_call: TRBJ1-1
v_call: TRBV19
clone_size: once
d_call: TRBD1
cdr3_nt: TGTGCCAGTAGTTTATTACAGGGGTTGAACACTGAAGCTTTCTTT
cdr3_aa: CASSLLQGLNTEAFF

j_call: TRBJ2-1
v_call: TRBV11-3
clone_size: .
d_call: TRBD1
cdr3_nt: TGTGCCAGCAGCCCCCGGACAGGGGCGAATGATGAGCAGTTCTTC
cdr3_aa: CASSPRTGANDEQFF

j_call: TRBJ2-5
v_call: TRBV9
clone_size: .
d_call: .
cdr3_nt: TGTGCCAGCGGTATTGGACATAAAGAGACCCAGTACTTC
cdr3_aa: CASGIGHKETQYF